One sample yielded the 30 T cell receptor beta chains listed below, sequenced in a study of OX40 agonist ivuxolimab in advanced cancers. Sequenced by immunoSEQ multiplex PCR; TCRdb stores in-frame clones only, minus some. The repertoire holds fewer than 30,000 clones, with about 76% as singletons. This specimen was CD4+ or CD8+ T cells sorted from blood, taken in a trial of the OX40 agonist ivuxolimab. All receptors derive from an adult with an advanced solid tumor such as melanoma, head and neck, liver or kidney cancer.

This chain joins TRBV7-6 and TRBJ1-1; no definite D call. Trimming removed 5 bases at V and 4 bases at J, with 11 bases between. The CDR3 covers 13 residues. The V gene's germline CDR1 is SGHVS and CDR2 FNYEAQ. The CDR3 nucleotides are TGTGCCAGCAGCGCAACAAGGACCACTGAAGCTTTCTTT. It yields the protein CASSATRTTEAFF.

This chain uses TRBV19 with TRBJ2-2; tentatively, D is TRBD2 (6 bases). The germline V gene has CDR1 LNHDA and CDR2 SQIVND (reference sequence). V was cut by 5 bases and J by 2 bases, with 15 bases left in between. CDR3 length: 16 residues. Here the CDR3 reads CASSGIGGSNTGELFF. The DNA for the CDR3 is TGTGCCAGTAGTGGGATCGGAGGGTCCAACACCGGGGAGCTGTTTTTT.

This clone was recorded only once. The J gene is TRBJ2-1, the V gene TRBV5-7, with 8 bases that match TRBD2. TRBV5-7 is recorded as an ORF, its role being uncertain. The CDR3 has 15 amino acids. V was pared by 1 base and J by 1 base, with 1 base of the junction left unmatched. CDR3 sequence (DNA): TGTGCCAGCAGCTTGTTAGCGGGATCCTACAATGAGCAGTTCTTC. It specifies CASSLLAGSYNEQFF.

V gene TRBV7-9 combines with J gene TRBJ2-2, with D possibly matching TRBD1 (5 bases). The CDR3 loop spans 14 amino acids. V dropped 5 bases and J dropped 2 bases, with 9 bases sitting between them. The germline V gene encodes CDR1 SEHNR and CDR2 FQNEAQ (reference sequence). CDR3 amino acids: CASSLTVNTGELFF. CDR3 DNA: TGTGCCAGCAGCCTGACAGTTAACACCGGGGAGCTGTTTTTT.

The rearrangement links TRBV5-1 to TRBJ2-7; a weak D match, TRBD2 (6 bases). In germline, CDR1 is SGHRS, CDR2 YFSETQ. Trimming removed 0 bases at V and 5 bases at J, with 12 bases between. This CDR3 has 14 amino acids. DNA for the CDR3: TGCGCCAGCAGCTTGGGGGCGGGATACCACGAGCAGTACTTC. It codes for CASSLGAGYHEQYF.

The genes are TRBV27 and TRBJ2-3, with D possibly being TRBD1 or TRBD2 (5 bases each). Germline-derived CDR1 and CDR2 are MNHEY and SMNVEV (reference sequence). V shed 6 bases and J shed 2 bases, with 15 bases lying between them. CDR3 size: 15 residues. CDR3 DNA: TGTGCCAGCAGCCCTTGGGACGGAAACACAGATACGCAGTATTTT. Its translation is CASSPWDGNTDTQYF.

This clone was seen only once. The CDR3 DNA sequence: TGTGCCAGCAGCGTAGGTCAAAACCAAGAGACCCAGTACTTC. Translation: CASSVGQNQETQYF. The V gene is TRBV9, the J gene TRBJ2-5; the D is unclear. Germline V CDR1 and CDR2: SGDLS, YYNGEE. The CDR3 loop spans 14 amino acids. V was clipped by 0 bases and J by 0 bases, with 6 bases between them. Drawing the rest from reference TRBV9 and TRBJ2-5, the complete variable domain is DSGVTQTPKHLITATGQRVTLRCSPRSGDLSVYWYQQSLDQGLQFLIQYYNGEERAKGNILERFSAQQFPDLHSELNLSSLELGDSALYFCASSVGQNQETQYFGPGTRLLVL.

This chain connects TRBV11-3 to TRBJ1-1, with a tentative D call TRBD1 (6 bases). V lost 7 bases and J 1 base, leaving 13 bases between the germline ends. The germline V gene encodes CDR1 SGHNT and CDR2 YENEEA. The CDR3 sequence is 14 residues long. CDR3 amino acids: CASKPRTENTEAFF. CDR3 sequence (DNA): TGTGCCAGCAAACCGCGGACAGAGAACACTGAAGCTTTCTTT.

The chain uses TRBV18 and TRBJ1-2, with 7 bases matching TRBD1. Losses at the gene ends were 3 bases for V and 8 bases for J; bases not matched to a gene: 6. Germline CDR1 is KGHSH and CDR2 is LQKENI. The length of the CDR3 is 13 residues. This CDR3 is CASSPTGNAGYTF. In DNA form, the CDR3 reads TGTGCCAGCTCACCGACAGGGAATGCGGGCTACACCTTC.

The rearrangement links TRBV6-1 to TRBJ2-7; a weak D match, TRBD2 (6 bases). V lost 7 bases, J lost 2 bases, and 15 bases lay in between. This CDR3 comprises 14 residues. Germline CDR1 and CDR2: MNHNS and SASEGT. The CDR3 loop reads CASIGWEAPYEQYF. CDR3 nucleotide sequence: TGTGCCAGCATAGGGTGGGAGGCCCCCTACGAGCAGTACTTC.

The rearrangement joins TRBV19 to TRBJ1-1; the D is unclear. The V gene's germline CDR1 is LNHDA and CDR2 SQIVND (reference sequence). The V end lost 1 base, the J end lost 7 bases, and 7 bases lay between the germline ends. CDR3 size: 12 residues. CDR3 bases: TGTGCCAGTAGTATAGGAGGGAGTGAAGCTTTCTTT. Translated: CASSIGGSEAFF. The whole variable domain, filled in from reference TRBV19 and TRBJ1-1, reads DGGITQSPKYLFRKEGQNVTLSCEQNLNHDAMYWYRQDPGQGLRLIYYSQIVNDFQKGDIAEGYSVSREKKESFPLTVTSAQKNPTAFYLCASSIGGSEAFFGQGTRLTVV.

V gene TRBV7-9 combines with J gene TRBJ2-1, with TRBD2 matching over 7 bases. The germline gives CDR1 SEHNR, CDR2 FQNEAQ (reference sequence). CDR3 length equals 16 residues. The V and J ends lost 5 bases and 3 bases, in that order; junction bases with no gene match: 10. CDR3 loop: CASSVPTGGNYNEQFF. In nucleotides, the CDR3 is TGTGCCAGCAGCGTCCCGACGGGAGGAAACTACAATGAGCAGTTCTTC.

The chain's CDR3 is CASSVEGTSGGTDTQYF. CDR3 nucleotides: TGTGCCAGCAGCGTAGAAGGGACTAGCGGGGGCACAGATACGCAGTATTTT. This rearrangement joins TRBV9 to TRBJ2-3; 13 nucleotides line up with TRBD2. This CDR3 comprises 17 residues. Per the germline V gene, CDR1 is SGDLS and CDR2 is YYNGEE. Trimming at V came to 0 bases and at J to 1 base, leaving 2 bases not matched to a gene.

The chain couples TRBV5-6 to TRBJ2-4; the D gene could be TRBD1 or TRBD2 (6 bases each). Germline CDR1 and CDR2: SGHDT and YYEEEE. This CDR3 has 16 amino acids. Between the trimmed V and J ends, which lost 0 bases and 4 bases, there was a span of 14 bases. The CDR3 region is CASSLGLGGGKNIQYF. As DNA, the CDR3 is TGTGCCAGCAGCTTGGGGCTCGGGGGCGGAAAAAACATTCAGTACTTC.

This clone has a handful of counts. The V call is TRBV18, the J call TRBJ2-7, with D unresolved. The germline V gene has CDR1 KGHSH and CDR2 LQKENI. The CDR3 totals 14 residues. The germline V and J ends were trimmed by 3 bases and 2 bases, with 11 bases remaining between them. The CDR3 spells CASSPWTDTYEQYF. As DNA, the CDR3 is TGTGCCAGCTCACCCTGGACCGACACCTACGAGCAGTACTTC.

The CDR3 sequence: CASSPSPRYEQYF. The CDR3 DNA reads as TGTGCCAGCAGCCCGAGCCCCCGCTACGAGCAGTACTTC. V and J are TRBV6-5 and TRBJ2-7; D unresolved. Germline values: CDR1 MNHEY, CDR2 SVGAGI. Trimming left V 6 bases short and J 3 bases short, with 12 bases between. The CDR3 spans 13 residues.

A single count supports this clone. Written as DNA, the CDR3 is TGTGCCAGCAGCTTGAATTACTACGAGCAGTACTTC. Translating it yields CASSLNYYEQYF. J is TRBJ2-7 and V is TRBV5-8; D unclear. V was cut by 1 base and J by 3 bases, with 5 bases left in between. Germline V gives CDR1 SGHTS, CDR2 YDEGEE. There are 12 residues in the CDR3.

This clone has just one count. The rearrangement links TRBV5-6 to TRBJ1-5; D unresolved. Germline V gives CDR1 SGHDT, CDR2 YYEEEE. This CDR3 comprises 16 residues. V lost 4 bases and J lost 4, with 18 bases in between. The DNA for the CDR3 is TGTGCCAGCAGCCCAAGCTCGGGGTCGGGGAATCAGCCCCAGCATTTT. Translating it yields CASSPSSGSGNQPQHF.

The V and J genes are TRBV6-6 and TRBJ2-5; possible D gene TRBD1, 6 bases. This CDR3 is 15 amino acids long. In germline, CDR1 is MNHNY, CDR2 SVGAGI (reference sequence). Trimming cost V 3 bases and J 1 base, with 12 bases left between them. DNA of the CDR3: TGTGCCAGCAGTTATCAGGGGAACGGCCAAGAGACCCAGTACTTC. Its protein product is CASSYQGNGQETQYF.

V usage is TRBV19 and J usage is TRBJ2-7; D gene uncertain. This CDR3 comprises 13 residues. V dropped 2 bases and J dropped 3 bases, with 8 bases sitting between them. Germline values: CDR1 LNHDA, CDR2 SQIVND (reference sequence). CDR3 residues: CASSIHPLYEQYF. The CDR3 DNA reads TGTGCCAGTAGTATACATCCCCTCTACGAGCAGTACTTC.

The chain combines TRBV4-2 with TRBJ1-4; TRBD1 is a possible D gene (5 bases). This CDR3 has 15 amino acids. Germline V gives CDR1 LGHNA, CDR2 YNFKEQ. Between the trimmed V and J ends, which lost 1 base and 1 base, there was a span of 7 bases. The CDR3 region is CASSQVGETNEKLFF. In DNA form, the CDR3 reads TGTGCCAGCAGCCAAGTAGGGGAAACTAATGAAAAACTGTTTTTT.

The rearrangement joins TRBV2 to TRBJ2-7; D call uncertain. The CDR3 runs 12 residues. The germline V and J ends were trimmed by 1 base and 2 bases, with 3 bases remaining between them. CDR1 is SNHLY, CDR2 FYNNEI, per germline. CDR3 DNA sequence: TGTGCCAGCAGTGAAGGGACCTACGAGCAGTACTTC. It specifies CASSEGTYEQYF.

J is TRBJ2-4 and V is TRBV21-1; the listed D gene, TRBD1, was not tested against the DNA. TRBV21-1 has pseudogene status. The CDR3 has 15 residues. The chain's CDR3 is CASRSEDRDENIQYF. The CDR3 DNA sequence: TGTGCCAGCAGATCGGAAGACAGGGACGAAAACATTCAGTACTTC.

The rearrangement uses TRBV30 and TRBJ2-4; no clear D gene. The CDR3 is 13 amino acids. Germline V CDR1 and CDR2: GTSNPN, SVGIG (reference sequence). V lost 0 bases to trimming and J lost 1 base, with 4 bases between them. The CDR3 region has the DNA TGTGCCTGGAGTGTCTACGCCAAAAACATTCAGTACTTC. Translated, it gives CAWSVYAKNIQYF.

The chain has TRBV5-5 and TRBJ2-7; the D gene is possibly TRBD1 (5 bases). CDR3 length equals 15 residues. V was shortened by 0 bases and J by 2 bases, with 12 bases between the two germline ends. Germline V gene lookup returns CDR1 SGHKS and CDR2 YYEKEE (reference sequence). The CDR3 DNA reads TGTGCCAGCAGCTTGGGGGCCGCAGGGACCTACGAGCAGTACTTC. The encoded protein is CASSLGAAGTYEQYF.

This chain links TRBV25-1 with TRBJ2-1; tentative D call: TRBD2 (5 bases). Between the trimmed V and J ends, which lost 8 bases and 4 bases, there was a span of 15 bases. The CDR3 sequence is 14 residues long. Germline V gene lookup returns CDR1 MGHDK and CDR2 SYGVNS. The CDR3: CASQRAQSYNEQFF. CDR3 DNA: TGTGCCAGCCAGAGGGCACAAAGTTACAATGAGCAGTTCTTC.

The chain couples TRBV6-5 to TRBJ2-1; D is undetermined. The CDR3 sequence is 13 residues long. Germline CDR1 MNHEY, CDR2 SVGAGI. Trimming stripped 0 bases from V and 8 bases from J, with 8 bases between. CDR3 bases: TGTGCCAGCAGTTACTCAGACACTGATGAGCAGTTCTTC. It is translated as CASSYSDTDEQFF.

The chain links TRBV7-8 to TRBJ2-5, with a weak D call TRBD2 (5 bases). Germline CDR1 reads SGHVS; CDR2 reads FQNEAQ. CDR3 length equals 13 residues. Trimming removed 6 bases from V and 2 bases from J, with 10 bases in between. The CDR3, as DNA: TGTGCCAGCAGTCAACCGGGGCAAGAGACCCAGTACTTC. It yields the protein CASSQPGQETQYF.

The chain has TRBV13 and TRBJ2-7; 7 bases map to TRBD1. V lost 3 bases and J lost 2; bases outside the gene matches: 4. Germline CDR1 PRHDT, CDR2 FYEKMQ (reference sequence). The CDR3 covers 14 residues. CDR3 protein: CASSFGDSPYEQYF. The CDR3 DNA reads as TGTGCCAGCAGCTTCGGGGACAGTCCCTACGAGCAGTACTTC.

This clone was picked up a small number of times. The V gene is TRBV28, the J gene TRBJ1-4, with 8 bases matching TRBD1. V trimming: 4 bases; J trimming: 2 bases; junction bases outside the gene matches: 6. The germline CDR1 and CDR2 sequences are MDHEN and SYDVKM. The CDR3 runs to 16 residues. CDR3 protein: CASSSFRGLTNEKLFF. The CDR3 DNA is TGTGCCAGCAGTTCATTCAGGGGGCTCACTAATGAAAAACTGTTTTTT.